The 26 T cell receptor beta chains below were found in one sample sequenced in a study of T cell responses to AZD1222 COVID-19 vaccine. Sequencing used immunoSEQ multiplex PCR; TCRdb keeps in-frame clones, though not all of them. Of roughly 100,000 clones listed, 93% were seen once; the top ten hold approximately 4.7%. Specimen: peripheral blood, collected on day 0 of AZD1222 vaccination. These receptors were collected from an adult in good health.

The rearrangement joins TRBV29-1 to TRBJ2-1, with D perhaps being TRBD1 or TRBD2 (6 bases each). The germline CDR1 and CDR2 sequences are SQVTM and ANQGSEA. CDR3 length: 16 residues. Trimming removed 5 bases at V and 8 bases at J, with 25 bases between. CDR3 sequence: CSVHRAKGGGNYEQFF. The CDR3, as DNA: TGCAGCGTTCATCGGGCAAAGGGGGGCGGGAACTATGAGCAGTTCTTC.

This chain joins TRBV7-3 and TRBJ2-2; TRBD2 matches 9 bases. The CDR3 is 16 amino acids. Germline loops: CDR1 SGHTA, CDR2 FQGTGA. V shed 0 bases and J 1 base; nucleotides not matched to a gene: 0. CDR3 sequence: CASSLTAGGNTGELFF. The CDR3 region has the DNA TGTGCCAGCAGCTTAACAGCGGGAGGGAACACCGGGGAGCTGTTTTTT. The full variable domain, completed using reference TRBV7-3 and TRBJ2-2, is GAGVSQTPSNKVTEKGKYVELRCDPISGHTALYWYRQSLGQGPEFLIYFQGTGAADDSGLPNDRFFAVRPEGSVSTLKIQRTERGDSAVYLCASSLTAGGNTGELFFGEGSRLTVL.

The CDR3 DNA reads TGTGCCAGCGACCTGGGATACGAGCAGTACTTC. Its translation is CASDLGYEQYF. The chain is built from TRBV2 and TRBJ2-7; D not certain. V lost 8 bases and J 4 bases, leaving 9 bases between the germline ends. Per germline, CDR1 SNHLY and CDR2 FYNNEI. This CDR3 has 11 residues.

The chain recombines TRBV18 with TRBJ2-1; 11 positions match TRBD2. The CDR3 runs to 18 residues. Per germline, CDR1 KGHSH and CDR2 LQKENI. V shed 1 base and J 6 bases; nucleotides not matched to a gene: 11. The chain's CDR3 is CASSPLKTGTSGRNEQFF. In DNA form, the CDR3 reads TGTGCCAGCTCACCACTCAAGACCGGGACTAGCGGTCGCAATGAGCAGTTCTTC.

The chain has TRBV28 and TRBJ2-2; a weak D match, TRBD2 (5 bases). Trimming left V 6 bases short and J 5 bases short, with 13 bases between. Per the germline V gene, CDR1 is MDHEN and CDR2 is SYDVKM. This CDR3 region has 14 residues. The CDR3 region has the DNA TGTGCCAGCAGCCCCCCCCGCGGGACCGGGGAGCTGTTTTTT. Translation gives CASSPPRGTGELFF.

The chain joins TRBV7-8 to TRBJ1-5; D not resolved. CDR1 is SGHVS and CDR2 is FQNEAQ in the germline V gene. Trimming shortened V by 5 bases and J by 5 bases, and 10 bases separated the two germline ends. This CDR3 has 13 amino acids. CDR3 DNA sequence: TGTGCCAGCAGCCAAGAGTATCATCAGCCCCAGCATTTT. Protein sequence: CASSQEYHQPQHF.

The V and J genes are TRBV10-1 and TRBJ1-5; D gene unclear. Germline values: CDR1 WNHNN, CDR2 SYGVQD (reference sequence). The CDR3 length is 11 residues. Deletions cut 10 bases from V and 5 bases from J, with 9 bases between. CDR3 DNA sequence: TGCGCCATCAAGGTTCATCAGCCCCAGCATTTT. It specifies CAIKVHQPQHF.

CDR3 residues: CASGYRLAGAYNEQFF. CDR3 nucleotides: TGTGCCAGCGGATACCGACTAGCGGGAGCCTACAATGAGCAGTTCTTC. The chain carries TRBV11-3 and TRBJ2-1; TRBD2 matches 12 bases. Germline values: CDR1 SGHNT, CDR2 YENEEA. The ends lost 8 bases at V and 2 bases at J; junction bases unmatched: 7. The CDR3 sequence is 16 residues long.

V is TRBV28 and J is TRBJ2-7; D may be TRBD1 (6 bases). Germline V gene sequence: CDR1 MDHEN, CDR2 SYDVKM. The CDR3 length is 13 residues. Trimming left V 7 bases short and J 4 bases short, with 14 bases between. CDR3 DNA: TGTGCCAGCACCCCAGGGGCGGAGTACGAGCAGTACTTC. Protein product: CASTPGAEYEQYF.

This chain joins TRBV24-1 and TRBJ2-6, with D possibly matching TRBD2 (5 bases). V was clipped by 3 bases and J by 1 base, with 15 bases between them. This CDR3 comprises 18 residues. Germline CDR1 KGHDR, CDR2 SFDVKD. CDR3 region: CATSDNFRGFSGANVLTF. The CDR3 DNA follows: TGTGCCACCAGTGATAACTTCAGAGGGTTTTCTGGGGCCAACGTCCTGACTTTC.

This chain uses TRBV18 with TRBJ2-1; D not certain. Trimming removed 2 bases from V and 2 bases from J, with 10 bases in between. The CDR3 has 15 residues. The V gene's germline CDR1 is KGHSH and CDR2 LQKENI. The CDR3 nucleotides are TGTGCCAGCTCACCAATACGGAGTCCCTACAATGAGCAGTTCTTC. This gives the protein CASSPIRSPYNEQFF.

This clone was seen once. This chain links TRBV4-3 with TRBJ2-1; D remains ambiguous. Germline V gives CDR1 LGHNA, CDR2 YSLEER. This CDR3 region has 17 residues. The V end was cut by 2 bases, the J end by 0 bases, with 14 bases between. In DNA form, the CDR3 reads TGCGCCAGCAGCCAAATACTGACATTCTACTCCTACAATGAGCAGTTCTTC. Translation: CASSQILTFYSYNEQFF.

This clone has just one count. The genes are TRBV14 and TRBJ2-3, with D possibly matching TRBD1 (6 bases). The germline V gene encodes CDR1 SGHDN and CDR2 FVKESK. This CDR3 spans 17 amino acids. The V gene lost 1 base and the J gene lost 4 bases, with 18 bases spanning the gap. CDR3 sequence reads: CASSQVFLGRGPDTQYF. In nucleotides, the CDR3 is TGTGCCAGCAGCCAAGTTTTTCTGGGCAGGGGACCAGATACGCAGTATTTT.

The V gene is TRBV9, the J gene TRBJ2-7; 8 bases align to TRBD2. Germline V gene data show CDR1 as SGDLS and CDR2 as YYNGEE. V dropped 3 bases and J dropped 5; count of bases not matched to a gene: 7. The CDR3 loop spans 14 amino acids. The CDR3 bases are TGTGCCAGCAGCGGCGGGGGGCTTGTCGACGAGCAGTACTTC. The encoded protein is CASSGGGLVDEQYF.

This clone was picked up one time. The chain carries TRBV7-2 and TRBJ2-3; D not certain. This CDR3 comprises 14 residues. Germline lookup yields CDR1 SGHTA and CDR2 FQGNSA. V was pared by 0 bases and J by 1 base, with 5 bases between. In DNA form, the CDR3 reads TGTGCCAGCAGCTTAGCTAGCCGCACAGATACGCAGTATTTT. It is translated as CASSLASRTDTQYF.

The chain is built from TRBV6-5 and TRBJ2-5; no reliable D call. CDR3 length equals 11 residues. Germline-derived CDR1 and CDR2 are MNHEY and SVGAGI. V was clipped by 3 bases and J by 5 bases, with 4 bases between them. For the CDR3, the DNA is TGTGCCAGCAGTTATATGGAGACCCAGTACTTC. Translating it yields CASSYMETQYF.

The chain carries TRBV15 and TRBJ1-4; 7 nucleotides match TRBD1. The V gene end was trimmed by 1 base and the J gene end by 4 bases; junction bases not matched to a gene: 6. Germline assignment: CDR1 LNHNV and CDR2 YYDKDF (reference sequence). The CDR3 covers 16 residues. As DNA, the CDR3 is TGTGCCACCAGCAGAGGTTACACAGGGGATAATGAAAAACTGTTTTTT. Translation: CATSRGYTGDNEKLFF.

This clone showed up just once. The chain combines TRBV7-9 with TRBJ2-3, with D unresolved. Trimming took 4 bases from V and 1 from J, leaving 12 bases between them. CDR3 length: 15 residues. Germline loops: CDR1 SEHNR, CDR2 FQNEAQ (reference sequence). The CDR3 spells CASSSRRGRTDTQYF. CDR3 coding DNA: TGTGCCAGCAGCTCGAGGAGAGGACGCACAGATACGCAGTATTTT.

V and J are TRBV6-5 and TRBJ1-1; D call uncertain. There are 12 residues in the CDR3. The V gene's germline CDR1 is MNHEY and CDR2 SVGAGI. V was trimmed by 8 bases and J by 0 bases, leaving 7 bases between them. CDR3 sequence: CASGALNTEAFF. The CDR3 nucleotides read TGTGCCAGCGGCGCTTTGAACACTGAAGCTTTCTTT.

The gene calls are TRBV7-2 and TRBJ2-1; 10 bases match TRBD2. The germline V gene has CDR1 SGHTA and CDR2 FQGNSA. J was trimmed by 3 bases and V by 5 bases; bases with no gene match: 13. The CDR3 runs 18 residues. DNA for the CDR3: TGTGCCAGCAGCGTGGTGGGGGGGACTAGCGTTTACTACAATGAGCAGTTCTTC. Translating it yields CASSVVGGTSVYYNEQFF.

The chain links TRBV12-3 or TRBV12-4 to TRBJ1-2, with a possible D match to TRBD1 (5 bases). The CDR3 is 13 residues long. The ends were cut back, 4 bases at V and 7 bases at J, with 13 bases in the middle. The DNA for the CDR3 is TGTGCCAGCAGTTACTTGAACAGGTTTGGCTACACCTTC. It encodes CASSYLNRFGYTF.

DNA for the CDR3: TGTGCCAGCAGCTTAGGGACAAGGGGTATTCAGTACTTC. It specifies CASSLGTRGIQYF. The chain carries TRBV13 and TRBJ2-4; tentative D call: TRBD1 (5 bases). Germline loops: CDR1 PRHDT, CDR2 FYEKMQ (reference sequence). Trimming left V 0 bases short and J 10 bases short, with 10 bases between. This CDR3 is 13 amino acids long.

This chain connects TRBV5-1 to TRBJ2-7; D remains unclear. Germline V gene lookup returns CDR1 SGHRS and CDR2 YFSETQ. Trimming shortened V by 0 bases and J by 2 bases, and 6 bases separated the two germline ends. The CDR3 length is 13 residues. The CDR3: CASSLVDTYEQYF. CDR3 sequence (DNA): TGCGCCAGCAGCTTGGTTGATACCTACGAGCAGTACTTC. The whole variable domain, remainder taken from reference TRBV5-1 and TRBJ2-7, is KAGVTQTPRYLIKTRGQQVTLSCSPISGHRSVSWYQQTPGQGLQFLFEYFSETQRNKGNFPGRFSGRQFSNSRSEMNVSTLELGDSALYLCASSLVDTYEQYFGPGTRLTVT.

The rearrangement joins TRBV10-3 to TRBJ1-5; D remains ambiguous. CDR1 ENHRY and CDR2 SYGVKD come from the germline V gene. V lost 4 bases, J lost 4 bases, and 11 bases lay in between. CDR3 length equals 14 residues. DNA of the CDR3: TGTGCCATCAGTGTGCAAGCTGGGAATCAGCCCCAGCATTTT. Amino acids: CAISVQAGNQPQHF.

The chain is built from TRBV2 and TRBJ1-2, with TRBD1 matching over 7 bases. The CDR3 consists of 12 residues. Germline CDR1 and CDR2: SNHLY and FYNNEI. V shed 4 bases, J shed 8 bases, and the junction held 4 bases outside the gene matches. DNA for the CDR3: TGTGCCAGCAGTGGACAGGGTCTAGGCTACACCTTC. Amino acids: CASSGQGLGYTF.

This clone has just one count. This chain links TRBV18 with TRBJ2-3; 11 bases line up with TRBD2. With 2 bases clipped from V and 0 bases from J, the junction kept 7 bases outside the gene matches. This CDR3 is built from 18 residues. Germline V gene lookup returns CDR1 KGHSH and CDR2 LQKENI. DNA for the CDR3: TGTGCCAGCTCACCAACTACGGGGACTAGCGGTAGCACAGATACGCAGTATTTT. Its protein is CASSPTTGTSGSTDTQYF.